This T cell receptor (beta chain) was identified in a study of early T cells in non-severe SARS-CoV-2 infection. Unique molecular identifiers (one per individual cDNA molecule) were attached. TCRdb recomputed calls from the 5' RACE reads with MiXCR, one row per CDR3 protein. Of tens of thousands of distinct CDR3 sequences in the sample, 8.5% to 10% were seen once. CDR1 and CDR2 (germline): SGHVS, FQNEAQ. V lost 4 bases, J lost 4 bases, and 4 bases stayed unmatched. The CDR3 has 14 amino acids. This clonotype was seen repeatedly, ten times or more. This chain links TRBV7-8 with TRBJ2-7; TRBD1 matches 10 bases. The sequence was collected from an adult who was a healthcare worker with PCR-confirmed SARS-CoV-2 infection or an uninfected control (not recorded which). This sample comprised whole blood, obtained at baseline. The CDR3, as DNA: TGTGCCAGCAGCTCCGGACAGGGGGTGTACGAGCAGTACTTC. Its protein is CASSSGQGVYEQYF.